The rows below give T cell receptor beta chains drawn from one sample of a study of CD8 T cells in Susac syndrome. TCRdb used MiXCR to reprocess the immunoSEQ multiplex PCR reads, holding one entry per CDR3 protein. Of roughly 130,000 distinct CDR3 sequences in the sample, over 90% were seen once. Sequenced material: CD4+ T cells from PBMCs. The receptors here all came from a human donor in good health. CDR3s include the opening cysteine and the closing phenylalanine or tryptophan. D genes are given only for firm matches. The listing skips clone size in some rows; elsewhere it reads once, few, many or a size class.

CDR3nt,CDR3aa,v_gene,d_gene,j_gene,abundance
TGTGCCAGCTCAAGTTCCCGCCAGAACACTGAAGCTTTCTTT,CASSSSRQNTEAFF,TRBV18,-,TRBJ1-1,-
TGCAGCGTTTTGGGTCGGACACTAGGGACTGAAGCTTTCTTT,CSVLGRTLGTEAFF,TRBV29-1,-,TRBJ1-1,-
TGCGCCAGCAGTCAATCTCCTTGGCAGGGCCGGAGGGGCTACACCTTC,CASSQSPWQGRRGYTF,TRBV23-1,-,TRBJ1-2,-
TGCAGCGTTGAAGGGAGTACAAGGGAGACCCAGTACTTC,CSVEGSTRETQYF,TRBV29-1,-,TRBJ2-5,-
TGTGCCAGCAGCCAAACGGGGATGCGGGGAAACGAGCAGTACTTC,CASSQTGMRGNEQYF,TRBV14,-,TRBJ2-7,-
TGTGCCAGCAGCGTTCGCCAGACTACTAGCACAGATACGCAGTATTTT,CASSVRQTTSTDTQYF,TRBV9,-,TRBJ2-3,-
TGTGCCAGCAGCCGGGGACAGGGATACACCGGGGAGCTGTTTTTT,CASSRGQGYTGELFF,TRBV3-1,TRBD1,TRBJ2-2,-
TGTGCCAGCAGCTTAGATTTAGCGAGCTACTACGAGCAGTACTTC,CASSLDLASYYEQYF,TRBV11-2,-,TRBJ2-7,-
TGTGCCAGTAGTCTCAATGCGGGACTAGCAACCTATGAGCAGTTCTTC,CASSLNAGLATYEQFF,TRBV19,TRBD2,TRBJ2-1,once
TGCAGCGTTGTGAGCAGTTACTCCTACGAGCAGTACTTC,CSVVSSYSYEQYF,TRBV29-1,-,TRBJ2-7,few
TGTGCCAGCAGTTTAGGACTAGCGGGAGCTAGTGAGCAGTTCTTC,CASSLGLAGASEQFF,TRBV12-3/TRBV12-4,TRBD2,TRBJ2-1,-
TGTGCCAGCTCACCATCGGGGGAGACCCAGTACTTC,CASSPSGETQYF,TRBV18,-,TRBJ2-5,few
TGTGCCAGCAGTTACCTAGCGGGAGGGGGTGAGCAGTTCTTC,CASSYLAGGGEQFF,TRBV6-6,TRBD2,TRBJ2-1,once
TGCGCCAGCAGCTTGGCCGCACAGGGGGCGAGAGAGACCCAGTACTTC,CASSLAAQGARETQYF,TRBV5-1,TRBD1,TRBJ2-5,few
TGTGGGATAGCGGGGACAGGCTCCTACGAGCAGTACTTC,CGIAGTGSYEQYF,TRBV28,-,TRBJ2-7,-
TGTGCCAGCTCCCTCTACCCAAAAGGCAGCAATCAGCCCCAGCATTTT,CASSLYPKGSNQPQHF,TRBV6-1,-,TRBJ1-5,-
TGTGCCAGCAGTGAATTGATTAGCACAGATACGCAGTATTTT,CASSELISTDTQYF,TRBV2,-,TRBJ2-3,-